Below, one T cell receptor (beta chain) is given with its context. These data originate in a study of PD-L1 blockade in urothelial cancer. Germline CDR1 is SEHNR and CDR2 is FQNEAQ (reference sequence). Trimming took 3 bases from V and 7 from J; bases not matched to a gene: 7. There are 15 residues in the CDR3. Measured with immunoSEQ multiplex PCR; TCRdb has only the in-frame clones, and not every one. The table records around 33,000 clones, over 70% of them present only once. The sequence derives from a man in his 70s with urothelial cancer. The sample was PBMCs, taken around atezolizumab (anti-PD-L1) treatment. The V gene is TRBV7-9, the J gene TRBJ2-1; 9 bases fit TRBD1. CDR3 region: CASSFRQGVGNEQFF. The CDR3 nucleotides are TGTGCCAGCAGCTTCAGACAGGGGGTAGGGAATGAGCAGTTCTTC.